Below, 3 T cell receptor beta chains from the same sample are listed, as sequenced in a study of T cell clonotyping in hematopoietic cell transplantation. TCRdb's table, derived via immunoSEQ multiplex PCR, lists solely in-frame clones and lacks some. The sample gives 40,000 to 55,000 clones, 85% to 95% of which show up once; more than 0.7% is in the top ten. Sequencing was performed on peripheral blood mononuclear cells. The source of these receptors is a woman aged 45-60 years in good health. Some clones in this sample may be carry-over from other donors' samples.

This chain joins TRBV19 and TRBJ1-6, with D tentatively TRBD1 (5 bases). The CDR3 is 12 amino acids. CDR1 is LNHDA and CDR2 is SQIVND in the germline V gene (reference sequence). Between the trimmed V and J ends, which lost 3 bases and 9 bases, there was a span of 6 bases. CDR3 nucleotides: TGTGCCAGTAGTATTGGGGGTTCACCCCTCCACTTT. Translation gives CASSIGGSPLHF.

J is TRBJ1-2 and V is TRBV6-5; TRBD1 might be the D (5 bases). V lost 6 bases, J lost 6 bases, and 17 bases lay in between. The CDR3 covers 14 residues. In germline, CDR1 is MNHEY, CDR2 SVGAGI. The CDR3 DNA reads TGTGCCAGCAGGGGCCGGGGCAGTGGCAATGGCTACACCTTC. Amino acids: CASRGRGSGNGYTF.

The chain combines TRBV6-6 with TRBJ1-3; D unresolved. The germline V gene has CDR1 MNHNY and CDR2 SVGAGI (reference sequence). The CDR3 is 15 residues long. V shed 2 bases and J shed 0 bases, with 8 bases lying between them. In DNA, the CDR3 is TGTGCCAGCAGTTACGAACTGTACTCTGGAAACACCATATATTTT. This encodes CASSYELYSGNTIYF.